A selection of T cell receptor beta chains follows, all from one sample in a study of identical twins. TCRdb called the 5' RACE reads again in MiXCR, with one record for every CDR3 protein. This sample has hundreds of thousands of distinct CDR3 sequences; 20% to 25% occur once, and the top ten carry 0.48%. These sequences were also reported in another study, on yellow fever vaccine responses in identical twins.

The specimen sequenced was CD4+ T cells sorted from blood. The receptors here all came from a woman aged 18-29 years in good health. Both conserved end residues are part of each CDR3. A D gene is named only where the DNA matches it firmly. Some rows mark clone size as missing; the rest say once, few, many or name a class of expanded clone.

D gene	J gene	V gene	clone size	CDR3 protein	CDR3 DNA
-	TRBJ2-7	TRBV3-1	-	CASSQTGEVYEQYF	TGTGCCAGCAGCCAAACAGGTGAAGTCTACGAGCAGTACTTC
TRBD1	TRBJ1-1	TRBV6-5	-	CASSYSGQSNTEAFF	TGTGCCAGCAGTTACTCGGGACAGTCGAACACTGAAGCTTTCTTT
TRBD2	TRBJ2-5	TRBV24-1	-	CATRASGGYQETQYF	TGTGCCACCAGGGCTAGCGGGGGCTATCAAGAGACCCAGTACTTC
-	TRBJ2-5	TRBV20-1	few	CSGAPEVSETQYF	TGCAGTGGGGCGCCCGAAGTTTCAGAGACCCAGTACTTC
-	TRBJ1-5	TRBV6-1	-	CASSDTGSNQPQHF	TGTGCCAGCAGTGATACAGGGAGCAATCAGCCCCAGCATTTT
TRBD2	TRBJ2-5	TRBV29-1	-	CSVPGTTDQETQYF	TGCAGCGTTCCCGGGACTACAGATCAAGAGACCCAGTACTTC
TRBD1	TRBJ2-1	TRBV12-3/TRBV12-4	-	CASRTGGRAYNEQFF	TGTGCCAGCAGAACAGGGGGTCGGGCCTACAATGAGCAGTTCTTC
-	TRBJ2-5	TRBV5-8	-	CASSSTDLPETQYF	TGTGCCAGCAGCTCCACAGACCTCCCAGAGACCCAGTACTTC
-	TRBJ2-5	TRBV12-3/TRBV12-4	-	CASSLESLATETQYF	TGTGCCAGCAGTTTAGAATCCCTAGCTACGGAGACCCAGTACTTC
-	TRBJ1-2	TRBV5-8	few	CASSLYYRDNYGYTF	TGTGCCAGCAGCCTATACTACAGGGATAACTATGGCTACACCTTC
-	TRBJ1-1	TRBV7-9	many	CASSLGGKDTEAFF	TGTGCCAGCAGCTTAGGAGGGAAGGACACTGAAGCTTTCTTT
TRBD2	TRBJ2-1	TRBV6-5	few	CASSYSGSGSYNEQFF	TGTGCCAGCAGTTATAGCGGGAGCGGTTCCTACAATGAGCAGTTCTTC
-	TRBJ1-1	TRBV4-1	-	CASSQDGAGRTEAFF	TGCGCCAGCAGCCAAGACGGAGCAGGGCGGACTGAAGCTTTCTTT
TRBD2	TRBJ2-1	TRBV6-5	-	CASSYRLLAGGMYEQFF	TGTGCCAGCAGTTACAGGCTTCTAGCGGGAGGGATGTATGAGCAGTTCTTC
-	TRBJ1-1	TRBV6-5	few	CASSYSQGRTEAFF	TGTGCCAGCAGTTACTCGCAGGGGAGGACTGAAGCTTTCTTT
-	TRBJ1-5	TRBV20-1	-	CSARDARVNQPQHF	TGCAGTGCTAGAGACGCCCGGGTCAATCAGCCCCAGCATTTT
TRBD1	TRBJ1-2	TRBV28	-	CASSLRHSGGDSYTF	TGTGCCAGCAGTTTAAGGCACTCAGGGGGCGACTCCTACACCTTC
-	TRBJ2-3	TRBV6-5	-	CASSSPLKDTQYF	TGTGCCAGCAGTTCCCCTCTAAAAGATACGCAGTATTTT
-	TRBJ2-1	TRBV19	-	CASSRSPEQFF	TGTGCCAGTAGTCGAAGCCCTGAGCAGTTCTTC
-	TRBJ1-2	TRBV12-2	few	CASRLANSEGYTF	TGTGCAAGTCGCTTAGCGAACAGCGAGGGCTACACCTTC
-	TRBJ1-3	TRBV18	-	CASSPQRQIGNTIYF	TGTGCCAGCTCACCGCAGCGACAGATTGGAAACACCATATATTTT
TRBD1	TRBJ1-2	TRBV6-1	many	CASRSPTGNYGYTF	TGTGCCAGCAGAAGCCCGACAGGGAACTATGGCTACACCTTC
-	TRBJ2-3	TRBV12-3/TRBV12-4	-	CASSRLEATQYF	TGTGCCAGCAGCCGACTGGAGGCTACGCAGTATTTT
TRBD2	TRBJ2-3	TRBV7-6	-	CASSPRGSGSLADTQYF	TGTGCCAGCAGCCCTCGAGGTAGCGGGAGTTTGGCAGATACGCAGTATTTT
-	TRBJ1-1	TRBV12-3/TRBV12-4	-	CASSLVAPRVGTEAFF	TGTGCCAGCAGTTTAGTAGCCCCCAGGGTAGGCACTGAAGCTTTCTTT
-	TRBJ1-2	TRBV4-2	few	CASSQGGVPRGYTF	TGTGCCAGCAGCCAAGGTGGTGTGCCGCGGGGCTACACCTTC
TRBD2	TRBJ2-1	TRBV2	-	CASKIVGGPYNEQFF	TGTGCCAGCAAGATTGTGGGAGGGCCCTACAATGAGCAGTTCTTC
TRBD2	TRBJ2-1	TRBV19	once	CASSIRLAGGNEQFF	TGTGCCAGTAGTATTCGACTAGCGGGGGGCAATGAGCAGTTCTTC
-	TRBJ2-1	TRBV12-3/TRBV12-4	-	CASSFGLSSYNEQFF	TGTGCCAGCAGTTTTGGACTCAGCTCCTACAATGAGCAGTTCTTC
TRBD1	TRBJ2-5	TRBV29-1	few	CSVVRTGVLETQYF	TGCAGCGTTGTTAGGACAGGGGTTTTGGAGACCCAGTACTTC
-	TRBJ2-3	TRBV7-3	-	CASSPGLGQYF	TGTGCCAGCAGCCCGGGACTGGGGCAGTATTTT
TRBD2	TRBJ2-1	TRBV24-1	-	CATSDLPVGRSYNEQFF	TGTGCCACCAGTGATTTGCCGGTCGGGAGGTCCTACAATGAGCAGTTCTTC
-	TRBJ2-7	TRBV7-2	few	CASSPSLVTVGEQYF	TGTGCCAGCAGCCCGTCACTAGTAACTGTTGGCGAGCAGTACTTC